A selection of T cell receptor beta chains follows, all from one sample in a study of blood T cell repertoires in COVID-19. Profiling relied on immunoSEQ multiplex PCR, and the TCRdb table lists in-frame clones only, not all of them. Of about 240,000 clones listed, 75% to 85% are singletons. Sequencing input: peripheral blood. Receptor source: a woman aged 55 to 70 with active or convalescent COVID-19. Both conserved end residues are part of each CDR3. The D gene is left open where the match is weak. Expanded clones get a size class; other rows say once, few or many, or leave the size out.

D	V	size	J	CDR3	DNA
NA	TRBV19	NA	TRBJ1-5	CASIGEAGQPQHF	TGTGCCAGTATCGGGGAGGCAGGCCAGCCCCAGCATTTT
NA	TRBV4-1	NA	TRBJ2-1	CASSPRIRNEQFF	TGCGCCAGCAGTCCGAGGATCCGAAATGAGCAGTTCTTC
NA	TRBV6-1	NA	TRBJ2-1	CASSDDRLVGYNEQFF	TGTGCCAGCAGTGACGACAGACTCGTGGGCTACAATGAGCAGTTCTTC
NA	TRBV30	once	TRBJ1-6	CAWSVGSAGDNSPLHF	TGTGCCTGGAGTGTAGGGTCGGCGGGGGATAATTCACCCCTCCACTTT
NA	TRBV6-2/TRBV6-3	once	TRBJ1-2	CASSPAENYGYTF	TGTGCCAGCAGCCCCGCGGAGAACTATGGCTACACCTTC
TRBD1	TRBV20-1	NA	TRBJ1-5	CSASGTGGAGSNQPQHF	TGCAGTGCTAGTGGGACAGGGGGCGCGGGTAGCAATCAGCCCCAGCATTTT
NA	TRBV30	once	TRBJ1-3	CAWTRDISSGNTIYF	TGTGCCTGGACCCGAGACATCTCCTCTGGAAACACCATATATTTT
TRBD1	TRBV5-1	few	TRBJ1-1	CASSFGDRANTEAFF	TGCGCCAGCAGCTTTGGGGACAGGGCGAACACTGAAGCTTTCTTT
NA	TRBV6-9	NA	TRBJ2-3	CASSFTRTRISTDTQYF	TGTGCCAGCAGCTTCACCCGTACTAGAATCAGCACAGATACGCAGTATTTT
NA	TRBV9	NA	TRBJ2-6	CASSPPTGANVLTF	TGTGCCAGCAGCCCCCCTACTGGGGCCAACGTCCTGACTTTC
TRBD2	TRBV2	NA	TRBJ2-4	CASLYYPGGLGQAKNIQYF	TGTGCCAGCTTATACTATCCGGGGGGGCTGGGTCAGGCCAAAAACATTCAGTACTTC
TRBD1	TRBV5-6	NA	TRBJ1-4	CASSVAGQGDEKLFF	TGTGCCAGCAGCGTAGCGGGACAGGGGGATGAAAAACTGTTTTTT
NA	TRBV5-1	few	TRBJ1-2	CASSSGLPNNPGQDRYGYTF	TGCGCCAGCAGCTCAGGTTTGCCAAACAATCCCGGACAAGATAGATATGGCTACACCTTC
TRBD2	TRBV5-4	NA	TRBJ2-5	CASSAGRGGAGETQYF	TGTGCCAGCAGCGCTGGGCGCGGGGGGGCCGGGGAGACCCAGTACTTC
TRBD1	TRBV5-1	NA	TRBJ1-6	CASSPGQGEGSYNSPLHF	TGCGCCAGCAGCCCTGGACAGGGGGAAGGTTCCTATAATTCACCCCTCCACTTT
NA	TRBV7-9	NA	TRBJ2-1	CASSSTGYRGIYNEQFF	TGTGCCAGCAGCTCTACAGGTTATAGGGGCATATACAATGAGCAGTTCTTC
NA	TRBV6-6	once	TRBJ1-6	CASSYFQDRNSPLHF	TGTGCCAGCAGTTACTTCCAGGACAGAAACTCACCCCTCCACTTT
NA	TRBV4-1	NA	TRBJ2-7	CASSHLYGKYEQYF	TGCGCCAGCAGCCACCTCTACGGGAAGTACGAGCAGTACTTC
NA	TRBV7-9	NA	TRBJ1-4	CASSLGQGYEKLFF	TGTGCCAGCAGCTTAGGTCAGGGGTATGAAAAACTGTTTTTT
TRBD1	TRBV19	NA	TRBJ1-6	CASPDRGGSPLHF	TGTGCCAGTCCGGACAGGGGTGGGTCACCCCTCCACTTT
TRBD1	TRBV10-2	NA	TRBJ1-1	CASSRQGLNTEAFF	TGCGCCAGCAGTCGACAGGGGCTGAACACTGAAGCTTTCTTT
NA	TRBV15	NA	TRBJ1-6	CATSRAYNSPLHF	TGTGCCACCAGCAGGGCATATAATTCACCCCTCCACTTT
TRBD1	TRBV2	NA	TRBJ1-2	CASTRDRGSKDYGYTF	TGTGCCAGCACCCGGGACAGGGGGTCTAAAGACTATGGCTACACCTTC
TRBD1	TRBV6-5	NA	TRBJ1-5	CASSDGTGGQPQHF	TGTGCCAGCAGCGATGGGACAGGGGGTCAGCCCCAGCATTTT
NA	TRBV19	NA	TRBJ1-1	CASSSRFEAFF	TGTGCCAGTAGTAGCAGATTTGAAGCTTTCTTT
NA	TRBV7-2	NA	TRBJ2-3	CASSSGLQGTQYF	TGTGCCAGCAGCTCGGGACTTCAAGGTACGCAGTATTTT
TRBD2	TRBV19	NA	TRBJ2-2	CASTSPPGTSVTGELFF	TGTGCCAGTACCAGCCCCCCCGGGACTAGCGTCACCGGGGAGCTGTTTTTT
NA	TRBV2	NA	TRBJ2-5	CASKAGAFQETQYF	TGTGCCAGCAAGGCGGGGGCCTTTCAAGAGACCCAGTACTTC
TRBD1	TRBV7-2	NA	TRBJ1-4	CASSLETGREKLFF	TGTGCCAGCAGCTTAGAGACAGGGAGGGAAAAACTGTTTTTT
TRBD1	TRBV7-9	NA	TRBJ2-5	CASSLAGGRETQYF	TGTGCCAGCAGCTTAGCAGGGGGCCGGGAGACCCAGTACTTC
TRBD1	TRBV11-1	NA	TRBJ1-4	CASSRHRGREKLFF	TGTGCCAGCAGCCGTCACAGGGGGCGAGAAAAACTGTTTTTT
TRBD2	TRBV6-5	once	TRBJ2-7	CASSLGLGTYEQYF	TGTGCCAGCAGCCTCGGACTAGGGACCTACGAGCAGTACTTC
TRBD1	TRBV3-1/TRBV3-2	NA	TRBJ1-1	CASSQDRGGTEAFF	TGTGCCAGCAGCCAGGACAGGGGAGGAACTGAAGCTTTCTTT
NA	TRBV4-2	few	TRBJ1-2	CASSQGAPAVGYGYTF	TGTGCCAGCAGCCAAGGGGCTCCAGCCGTGGGCTATGGCTACACCTTC
TRBD2	TRBV7-3	NA	TRBJ2-1	CASSSVLGTSPIF	TGTGCCAGCAGCTCGGTATTAGGGACTAGCCCGATCTTC
TRBD1	TRBV10-2	NA	TRBJ1-5	CASQTGDGRPQHF	TGCGCCAGTCAGACAGGGGACGGGAGGCCCCAGCATTTT
NA	TRBV5-7	NA	TRBJ1-3	CASNWGRGKSGNTIYF	TGTGCCAGCAACTGGGGGAGGGGGAAGTCTGGAAACACCATATATTTT
TRBD1	TRBV7-9	NA	TRBJ1-5	CASSPGLGTGGDQPQHF	TGTGCCAGCAGCCCCGGGTTGGGGACAGGGGGCGATCAGCCCCAGCATTTT
NA	TRBV11-3	NA	TRBJ2-1	CASSFTRSSYNEQFF	TGTGCCAGCAGCTTTACAAGGAGCTCCTACAATGAGCAGTTCTTC
NA	TRBV6-2/TRBV6-3	NA	TRBJ2-5	CASIPHYGREETQYF	TGTGCCAGCATCCCTCACTATGGCAGGGAAGAGACCCAGTACTTC
TRBD1	TRBV19	NA	TRBJ2-2	CASRVGQGNTGELFF	TGTGCCAGTAGGGTCGGACAGGGGAACACCGGGGAGCTGTTTTTT
TRBD1	TRBV6-5	NA	TRBJ2-7	CASRGDRGTYEQYF	TGTGCCAGCAGGGGCGACAGGGGGACCTACGAGCAGTACTTC
NA	TRBV5-5	once	TRBJ2-2	CASSPVGSTNTGELFF	TGTGCCAGCAGCCCTGTTGGGAGTACGAACACCGGGGAGCTGTTTTTT
TRBD2	TRBV11-2	NA	TRBJ2-3	CASSPRVAGRTDTQYF	TGTGCCAGCAGCCCCCGGGTAGCGGGGCGCACAGATACGCAGTATTTT
NA	TRBV2	NA	TRBJ1-2	CASSDLRGLYDGYTF	TGTGCCAGCAGTGACCTGAGAGGCCTGTACGATGGCTACACCTTC
NA	TRBV5-1	NA	TRBJ1-2	CASSLSRDTGYTF	TGCGCCAGCAGCCTCTCGCGGGATACGGGCTACACCTTC